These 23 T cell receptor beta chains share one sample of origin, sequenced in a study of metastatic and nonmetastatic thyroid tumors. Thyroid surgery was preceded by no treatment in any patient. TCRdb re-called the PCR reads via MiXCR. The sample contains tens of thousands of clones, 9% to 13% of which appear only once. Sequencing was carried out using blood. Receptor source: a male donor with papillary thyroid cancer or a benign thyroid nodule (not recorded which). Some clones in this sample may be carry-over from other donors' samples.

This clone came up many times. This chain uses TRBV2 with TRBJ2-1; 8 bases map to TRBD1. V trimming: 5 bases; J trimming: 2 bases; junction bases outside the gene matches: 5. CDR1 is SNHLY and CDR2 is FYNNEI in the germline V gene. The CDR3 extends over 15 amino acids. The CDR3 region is CASSTDRGTYNEQFF. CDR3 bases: TGTGCCAGCAGTACCGACAGGGGAACCTACAATGAGCAGTTCTTC.

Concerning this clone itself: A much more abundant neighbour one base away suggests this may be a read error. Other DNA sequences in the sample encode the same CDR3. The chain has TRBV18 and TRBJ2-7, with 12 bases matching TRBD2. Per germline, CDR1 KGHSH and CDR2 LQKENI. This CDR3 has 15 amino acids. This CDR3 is CASSRLAGASYEQYF. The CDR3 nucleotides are TGCGCCAGCTCACGACTAGCGGGGGCCTCCTACGAGCAGTACTTC.

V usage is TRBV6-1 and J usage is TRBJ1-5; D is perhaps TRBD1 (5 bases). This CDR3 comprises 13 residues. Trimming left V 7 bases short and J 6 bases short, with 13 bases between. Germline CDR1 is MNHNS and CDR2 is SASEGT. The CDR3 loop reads CASTPGLSQPQHF. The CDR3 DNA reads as TGTGCCAGCACCCCGGGGCTTTCTCAGCCCCAGCATTTT.

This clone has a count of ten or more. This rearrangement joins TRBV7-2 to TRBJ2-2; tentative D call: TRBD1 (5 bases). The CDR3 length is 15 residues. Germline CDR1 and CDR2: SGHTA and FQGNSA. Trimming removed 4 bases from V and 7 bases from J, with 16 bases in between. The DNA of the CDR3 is TGTGCCAGCAGCTCTGGTGTGGGGCGGATCGGGGAGCTGTTTTTT. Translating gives CASSSGVGRIGELFF.

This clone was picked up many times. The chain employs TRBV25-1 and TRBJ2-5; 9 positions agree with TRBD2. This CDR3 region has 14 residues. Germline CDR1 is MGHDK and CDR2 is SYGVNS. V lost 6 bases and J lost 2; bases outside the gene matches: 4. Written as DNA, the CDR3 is TGTGCCAGCAGACCAGCGGGAGGTCAAGAGACCCAGTACTTC. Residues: CASRPAGGQETQYF. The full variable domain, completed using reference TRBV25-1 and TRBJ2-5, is EADIYQTPRYLVIGTGKKITLECSQTMGHDKMYWYQQDPGMELHLIHYSYGVNSTEKGDLSSESTVSRIRTEHFPLTLESARPSHTSQYLCASRPAGGQETQYFGPGTRLLVL.

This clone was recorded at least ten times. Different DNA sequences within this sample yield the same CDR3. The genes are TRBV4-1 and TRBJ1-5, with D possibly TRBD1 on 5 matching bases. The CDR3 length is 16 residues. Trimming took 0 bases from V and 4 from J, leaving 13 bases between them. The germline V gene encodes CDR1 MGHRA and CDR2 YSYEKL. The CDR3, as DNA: TGCGCCAGCAGCCAAGATAGTGGGGCTGAGAATCAGCCCCAGCATTTT. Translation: CASSQDSGAENQPQHF.

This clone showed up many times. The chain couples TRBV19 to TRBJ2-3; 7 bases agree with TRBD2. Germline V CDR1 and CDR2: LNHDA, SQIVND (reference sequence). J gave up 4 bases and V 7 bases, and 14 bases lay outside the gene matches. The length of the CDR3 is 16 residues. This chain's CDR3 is CASTTFLADKADTQYF. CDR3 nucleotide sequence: TGTGCCAGTACTACCTTTCTAGCGGATAAAGCAGATACGCAGTATTTT.

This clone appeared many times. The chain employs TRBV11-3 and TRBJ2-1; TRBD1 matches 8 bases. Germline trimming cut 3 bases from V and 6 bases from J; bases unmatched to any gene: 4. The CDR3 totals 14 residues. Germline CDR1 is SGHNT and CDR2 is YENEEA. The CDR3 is CASSLTGVANEQFF. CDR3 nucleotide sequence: TGTGCCAGCAGCTTGACAGGGGTTGCCAATGAGCAGTTCTTC.

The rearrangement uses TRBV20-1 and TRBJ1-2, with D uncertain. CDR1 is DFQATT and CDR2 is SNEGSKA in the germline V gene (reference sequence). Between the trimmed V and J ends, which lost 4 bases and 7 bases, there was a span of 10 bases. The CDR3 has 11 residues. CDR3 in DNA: TGCAGTGCTACCCTCAAGACTGGCTACACCTTC. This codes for CSATLKTGYTF.

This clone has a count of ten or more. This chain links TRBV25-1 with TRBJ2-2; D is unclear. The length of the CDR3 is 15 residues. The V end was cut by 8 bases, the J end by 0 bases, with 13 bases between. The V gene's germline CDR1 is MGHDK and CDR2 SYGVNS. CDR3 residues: CASQSPLTNTGELFF. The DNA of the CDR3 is TGTGCCAGCCAATCCCCCCTGACGAACACCGGGGAGCTGTTTTTT.

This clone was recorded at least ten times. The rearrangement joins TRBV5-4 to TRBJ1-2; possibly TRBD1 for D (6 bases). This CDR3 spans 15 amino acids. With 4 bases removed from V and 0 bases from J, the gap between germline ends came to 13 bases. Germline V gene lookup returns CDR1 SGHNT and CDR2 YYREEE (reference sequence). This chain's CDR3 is CASSRNGQPNYGYTF. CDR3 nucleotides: TGTGCCAGCAGCCGAAACGGACAGCCTAACTATGGCTACACCTTC.

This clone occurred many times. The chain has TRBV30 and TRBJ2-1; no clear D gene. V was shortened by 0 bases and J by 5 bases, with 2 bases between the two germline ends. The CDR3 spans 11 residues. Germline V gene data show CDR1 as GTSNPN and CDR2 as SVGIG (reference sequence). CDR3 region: CAWSVNNEQFF. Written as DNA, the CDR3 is TGTGCCTGGAGTGTTAACAATGAGCAGTTCTTC.

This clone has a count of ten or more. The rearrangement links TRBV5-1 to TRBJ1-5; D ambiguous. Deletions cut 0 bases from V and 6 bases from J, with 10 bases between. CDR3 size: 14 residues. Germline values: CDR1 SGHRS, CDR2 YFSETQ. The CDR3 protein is CASSLGSGSQPQHF. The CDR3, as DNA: TGCGCCAGCAGCTTGGGCTCAGGTAGTCAGCCCCAGCATTTT.

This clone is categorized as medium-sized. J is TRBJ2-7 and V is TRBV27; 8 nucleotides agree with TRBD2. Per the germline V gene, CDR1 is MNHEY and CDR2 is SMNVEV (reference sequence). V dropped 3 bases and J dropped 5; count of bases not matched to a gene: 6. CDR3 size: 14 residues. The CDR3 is CASSFTGLEDEQYF. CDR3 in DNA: TGTGCCAGCAGTTTTACGGGACTAGAGGACGAGCAGTACTTC.

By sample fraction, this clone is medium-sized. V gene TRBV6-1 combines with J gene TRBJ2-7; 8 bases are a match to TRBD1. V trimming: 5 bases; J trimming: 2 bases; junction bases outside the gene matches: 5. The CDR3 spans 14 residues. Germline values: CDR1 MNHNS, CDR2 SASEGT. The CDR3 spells CASSPGQGTYEQYF. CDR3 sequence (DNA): TGTGCCAGCAGTCCCGGACAGGGCACCTACGAGCAGTACTTC.

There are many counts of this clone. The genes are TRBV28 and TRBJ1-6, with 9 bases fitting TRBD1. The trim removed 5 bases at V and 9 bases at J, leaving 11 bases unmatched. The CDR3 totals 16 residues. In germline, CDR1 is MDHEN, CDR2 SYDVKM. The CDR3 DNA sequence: TGTGCCAGCAGTACAACCGGGACAGGGACAGGTTCACCCCTCCACTTT. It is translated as CASSTTGTGTGSPLHF.

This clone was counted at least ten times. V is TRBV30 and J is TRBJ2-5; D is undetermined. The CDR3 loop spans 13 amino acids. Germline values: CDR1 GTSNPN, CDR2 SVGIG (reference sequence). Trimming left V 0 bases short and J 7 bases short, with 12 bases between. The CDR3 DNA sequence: TGTGCCTGGAGTGTAAGCAGTCATAGGACCCAGTACTTC. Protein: CAWSVSSHRTQYF. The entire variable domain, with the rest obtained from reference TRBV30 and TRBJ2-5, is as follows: SQTIHQWPATLVQPVGSPLSLECTVEGTSNPNLYWYRQAAGRGLQLLFYSVGIGQISSEVPQNLSASRPQDRQFILSSKKLLLSDSGFYLCAWSVSSHRTQYFGPGTRLLVL.

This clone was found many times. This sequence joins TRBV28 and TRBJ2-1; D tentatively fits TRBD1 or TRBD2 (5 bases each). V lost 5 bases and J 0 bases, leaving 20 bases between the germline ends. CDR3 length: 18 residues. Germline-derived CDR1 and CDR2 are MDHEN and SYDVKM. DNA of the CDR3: TGTGCCAGCAGTATCCTCCCCCTTGGGGGAAGCTCCTACAATGAGCAGTTCTTC. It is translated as CASSILPLGGSSYNEQFF. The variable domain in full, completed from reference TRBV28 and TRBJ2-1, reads DVKVTQSSRYLVKRTGEKVFLECVQDMDHENMFWYRQDPGLGLRLIYFSYDVKMKEKGDIPEGYSVSREKKERFSLILESASTNQTSMYLCASSILPLGGSSYNEQFFGPGTRLTVL.

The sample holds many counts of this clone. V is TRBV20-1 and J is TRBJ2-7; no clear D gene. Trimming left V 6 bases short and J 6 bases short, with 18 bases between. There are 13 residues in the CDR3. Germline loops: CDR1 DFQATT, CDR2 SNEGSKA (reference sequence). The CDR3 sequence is CSALPPPPGEQYF. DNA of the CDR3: TGCAGTGCACTGCCTCCCCCCCCCGGCGAGCAGTACTTC.

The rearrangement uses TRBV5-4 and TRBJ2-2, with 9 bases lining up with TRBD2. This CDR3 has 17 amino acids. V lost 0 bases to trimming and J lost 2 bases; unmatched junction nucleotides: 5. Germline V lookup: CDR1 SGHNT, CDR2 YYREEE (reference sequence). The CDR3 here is CASSLAWLAGNTGELFF. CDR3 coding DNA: TGTGCCAGCAGCTTGGCCTGGCTAGCGGGAAACACCGGGGAGCTGTTTTTT.

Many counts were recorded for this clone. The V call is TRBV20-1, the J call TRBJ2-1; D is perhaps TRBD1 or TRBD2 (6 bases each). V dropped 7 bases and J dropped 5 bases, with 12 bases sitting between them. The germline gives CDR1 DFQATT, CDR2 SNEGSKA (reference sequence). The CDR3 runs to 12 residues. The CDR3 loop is CSVQGLDNEQFF. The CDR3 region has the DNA TGCAGTGTACAGGGACTTGACAATGAGCAGTTCTTC.

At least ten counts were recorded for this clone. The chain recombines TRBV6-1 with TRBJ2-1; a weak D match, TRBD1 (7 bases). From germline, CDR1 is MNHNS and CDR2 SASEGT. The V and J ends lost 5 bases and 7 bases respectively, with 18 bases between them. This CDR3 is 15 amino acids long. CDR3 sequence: CASSLATGRKNEQFF. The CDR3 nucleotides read TGTGCCAGCAGTTTAGCGACAGGGAGGAAAAATGAGCAGTTCTTC.

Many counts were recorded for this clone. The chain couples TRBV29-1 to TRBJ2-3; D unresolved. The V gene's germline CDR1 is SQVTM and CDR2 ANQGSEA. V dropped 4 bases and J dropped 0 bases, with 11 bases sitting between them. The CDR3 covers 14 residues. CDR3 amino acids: CSVGNTLSTDTQYF. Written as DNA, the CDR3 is TGCAGCGTTGGTAACACCCTAAGCACAGATACGCAGTATTTT.